These 22 T cell receptor beta chains share one sample of origin, sequenced in a study of T cells in Graves' hyperthyroidism and ophthalmopathy. Regions amplified from RNA transcripts were the TCR beta CDR3 regions. The TCR CDR3 first-round RT-PCR relied on the HTBI primer set. TCRdb re-called the multiplex PCR reads with MiXCR, one entry per CDR3 protein. The data show approximately 260,000 distinct CDR3 sequences, 13% to 15% seen once. The specimen was blood. Source of these receptors: a woman between 50 and 59 years old with Graves' hyperthyroidism that later progressed to Graves' ophthalmopathy.

In this sample, this clonotype turned up a few times. The chain combines TRBV6-4 with TRBJ2-5; D gene unclear. Germline CDR1 MRHNA, CDR2 SNTAGT. The CDR3 is 10 amino acids. Trimming shortened V by 8 bases and J by 8 bases, and 9 bases separated the two germline ends. Here the CDR3 reads CASGTATQYF. The DNA for the CDR3 is TGTGCCAGCGGAACAGCTACCCAGTACTTC.

The sample holds a few counts of this clonotype. The chain combines TRBV4-1 with TRBJ1-1; 9 bases fit TRBD1. The CDR3 sequence is 17 residues long. V trimming: 2 bases; J trimming: 0 bases; junction bases outside the gene matches: 7. CDR1 and CDR2 (germline): MGHRA, YSYEKL. CDR3 nucleotide sequence: TGCGCCAGCAGCCAAATAGGCACAGGGGGCATGAACACTGAAGCTTTCTTT. Translating gives CASSQIGTGGMNTEAFF.

This sequence joins TRBV7-3 and TRBJ2-2; D tentatively reads TRBD1 or TRBD2 (5 bases each). The germline V and J ends were trimmed by 5 bases and 3 bases, with 10 bases remaining between them. This CDR3 contains 14 residues. CDR1 SGHTA and CDR2 FQGTGA come from the germline V gene. The CDR3 sequence: CASSRDGDTGELFF. For the CDR3, the DNA is TGTGCCAGCAGCCGGGACGGTGACACCGGGGAGCTGTTTTTT.

For the CDR3, the DNA is TGCAGTGCCCCCCCCGCTAGCGGGCCTACCTACGAGCAGTACTTC. It translates to CSAPPASGPTYEQYF. The rearrangement links TRBV20-1 to TRBJ2-7, with 8 nucleotides matching TRBD2. Germline CDR1 and CDR2: DFQATT and SNEGSKA (reference sequence). The CDR3 consists of 15 residues. V lost 6 bases, J lost 2 bases, and 12 bases stayed unmatched.

The chain carries TRBV19 and TRBJ2-7, with D perhaps matching TRBD1 or TRBD2 (5 bases each). This CDR3 comprises 15 residues. Germline V gives CDR1 LNHDA, CDR2 SQIVND (reference sequence). Trimming took 2 bases from V and 0 from J, leaving 11 bases between them. The DNA for the CDR3 is TGTGCCAGTAGTATATGGTCAGGGACCTCCTACGAGCAGTACTTC. Its protein product is CASSIWSGTSYEQYF.

This clonotype showed up many times. V usage is TRBV27 and J usage is TRBJ1-4, with D possibly matching TRBD1 (6 bases). From germline, CDR1 is MNHEY and CDR2 SMNVEV (reference sequence). The CDR3 sequence is 15 residues long. V was shortened by 6 bases and J by 5 bases, with 16 bases between the two germline ends. The CDR3 DNA sequence: TGTGCCAGCAGCAGAAACAGGGCTCCCAATGAAAAACTGTTTTTT. Translating gives CASSRNRAPNEKLFF.

This clonotype has only a few counts. The chain recombines TRBV15 with TRBJ2-5; 7 bases are a match to TRBD2. CDR1 and CDR2 (germline): LNHNV, YYDKDF (reference sequence). V shed 0 bases, J shed 7 bases, and the junction held 2 bases outside the gene matches. The CDR3 runs to 13 residues. The CDR3 nucleotides read TGTGCCACCAGCAGAGAGGGGAGGGGGACCCAGTACTTC. This sequence encodes CATSREGRGTQYF.

This clonotype has a count of ten or more. The chain carries TRBV7-2 and TRBJ2-7, with D perhaps TRBD2 (6 bases). The CDR3 extends over 13 amino acids. Per the germline V gene, CDR1 is SGHTA and CDR2 is FQGNSA. V was cut by 4 bases and J by 3 bases, with 10 bases left in between. The CDR3 loop is CASSWDFNYEQYF. Written as DNA, the CDR3 is TGTGCCAGCAGCTGGGACTTCAACTACGAGCAGTACTTC.

This clonotype showed up just once. The chain couples TRBV19 to TRBJ2-7; D unclear. The length of the CDR3 is 13 residues. Looked up from germline, CDR1 is LNHDA and CDR2 is SQIVND (reference sequence). Trimming removed 7 bases at V and 7 bases at J, with 17 bases between. CDR3 bases: TGTGCCAGTAAGGCGGATTCCCGAGATGAGCAGTACTTC. It translates to CASKADSRDEQYF.

Notes on this clonotype: This may stem from a read error, because a much larger clone lies one nucleotide away. V gene TRBV9 combines with J gene TRBJ2-7; no reliable D call. This CDR3 is built from 14 residues. Germline-derived CDR1 and CDR2 are SGDLS and YYNGEE. V lost 0 bases, J lost 3 bases, and 10 bases lay in between. The CDR3 region has the DNA TGTGCCAGCAGCGTAGAGCACGTGGGCTACGAGCAGTACTTC. Its translation is CASSVEHVGYEQYF.

Many counts were recorded for this clonotype. The chain carries TRBV19 and TRBJ1-6; 7 nucleotides line up with TRBD1. This CDR3 contains 15 residues. V dropped 6 bases and J dropped 6; count of bases not matched to a gene: 8. Germline V gene lookup returns CDR1 LNHDA and CDR2 SQIVND (reference sequence). This chain's CDR3 is CASSRRDSGNSPLHF. The CDR3 region has the DNA TGTGCCAGTAGCCGACGGGACAGCGGTAATTCACCCCTCCACTTT.

As for this clonotype: Since a much larger clone is just one base distant, this may be a read error. This chain connects TRBV27 to TRBJ2-2; 7 positions match TRBD2. Germline V CDR1 and CDR2: MNHEY, SMNVEV (reference sequence). The CDR3 runs 14 residues. J lost 9 bases, V lost 5 bases, and 9 bases had no gene match. DNA for the CDR3: TGTGCCAGCAGTACGACGGGAGGTGTTAGGGAGCTGTTTTTT. This sequence encodes CASSTTGGVRELFF.

This clonotype was counted at least ten times. This chain links TRBV15 with TRBJ1-5; no firm D call. Germline CDR1 and CDR2: LNHNV and YYDKDF (reference sequence). The CDR3 runs to 14 residues. V was shortened by 3 bases and J by 11 bases, with 17 bases between the two germline ends. The DNA for the CDR3 is TGTGCCACCAGCAGCGACTCTAGGGCTCTAGCCCAGCATTTT. This translates into CATSSDSRALAQHF.

This clonotype was counted ten times or more. This rearrangement joins TRBV5-6 to TRBJ2-1; 10 positions agree with TRBD2. Germline lookup yields CDR1 SGHDT and CDR2 YYEEEE. There are 16 residues in the CDR3. V was pared by 4 bases and J by 4 bases, with 8 bases of the junction left unmatched. CDR3 amino acids: CASSTGSLAGYNEQFF. The CDR3 bases are TGTGCCAGCAGCACAGGGTCACTAGCGGGATACAATGAGCAGTTCTTC.

This chain joins TRBV27 and TRBJ1-4, with D hard to call. The V gene lost 2 bases and the J gene lost 8 bases, with 18 bases spanning the gap. The CDR3 is made up of 16 amino acids. CDR1 MNHEY and CDR2 SMNVEV come from the germline V gene (reference sequence). The CDR3 loop is CASSLNGWLGVEKLFF. CDR3 in DNA: TGTGCCAGCAGTTTAAACGGGTGGTTGGGTGTGGAAAAACTGTTTTTT.

The genes are TRBV12-3 or TRBV12-4 and TRBJ2-7; tentative D call: TRBD1 (6 bases). The CDR3 extends over 14 amino acids. Deletions cut 0 bases from V and 2 bases from J, with 8 bases between. This CDR3 reads CASSLAPGAYEQYF. CDR3 nucleotides: TGTGCCAGCAGTTTAGCCCCAGGGGCCTACGAGCAGTACTTC.

This rearrangement joins TRBV20-1 to TRBJ2-1, with TRBD2 identical over 10 bases. The CDR3 totals 18 residues. The ends lost 1 base at V and 8 bases at J; junction bases unmatched: 17. Germline V gene sequence: CDR1 DFQATT, CDR2 SNEGSKA (reference sequence). In DNA, the CDR3 is TGCAGTGCTAGAGGTAGCGGGAGGACGGGGGGGGGGAACTATGAGCAGTTCTTC. This codes for CSARGSGRTGGGNYEQFF.

This clonotype has only a few counts. The chain is built from TRBV7-9 and TRBJ2-6, with TRBD2 as a possible D gene (5 bases). The CDR3 has 16 amino acids. The V gene's germline CDR1 is SEHNR and CDR2 FQNEAQ (reference sequence). V lost 1 base and J lost 4, with 11 bases in between. CDR3 bases: TGTGCCAGCAGCTTAGTCGCGGGTAGAGGGGCCAACGTCCTGACTTTC. Encoded protein: CASSLVAGRGANVLTF.

CDR3: CASSLIRLGSTDTQYF. In DNA, the CDR3 is TGTGCCAGCAGCTTAATCCGACTAGGGAGCACAGATACGCAGTATTTT. The J gene is TRBJ2-3, the V gene TRBV7-9, with D possibly being TRBD2 (6 bases). V lost 2 bases and J 0 bases, leaving 12 bases between the germline ends. The CDR3 totals 16 residues. Germline CDR1 reads SEHNR; CDR2 reads FQNEAQ (reference sequence).

This clonotype was found many times. This rearrangement joins TRBV28 to TRBJ1-1; no definite D call. V shed 3 bases and J shed 2 bases, with 13 bases lying between them. The length of the CDR3 is 15 residues. Looked up from germline, CDR1 is MDHEN and CDR2 is SYDVKM. The CDR3 DNA sequence: TGTGCCAGCAGTTTGGTAACGGCAAGCAACACTGAAGCTTTCTTT. This sequence encodes CASSLVTASNTEAFF.

As concerns this clonotype: Being one base from a much bigger clone, this may be a read error. This chain uses TRBV6-9 with TRBJ2-2, with 9 nucleotides matching TRBD1. Germline V gene data show CDR1 as MNHGY and CDR2 as SVAAGI. The ends lost 4 bases at V and 7 bases at J; junction bases unmatched: 7. The CDR3 covers 15 residues. The CDR3 coding sequence is TGTGCCAGCAGTTGCCCCGGGACAGGGAGCGGGGAGCTGTTTTTT. Translated: CASSCPGTGSGELFF.

This clonotype was picked up many times. The chain joins TRBV2 to TRBJ1-2, with D unclear. The CDR3 spans 11 residues. V lost 1 base, J lost 8 bases, and 5 bases lay in between. Germline CDR1 SNHLY, CDR2 FYNNEI. CDR3 amino acids: CASSEEVGYTF. CDR3 coding DNA: TGTGCCAGCAGTGAAGAGGTGGGCTACACCTTC.